Below are 8 T cell receptor beta chains sequenced from a single sample in a study of control samples from healthy donors and cancer patients. Using immunoSEQ multiplex PCR, the repertoire was profiled, and TCRdb retains in-frame clones only, with some absent. The table lists fewer than 300,000 clones, roughly 87% of them singletons, with roughly 13% in the top ten. The sequencing sample was made of PBMCs. The receptors were sampled from a woman aged 60-75 years with lung cancer.

A few counts support this clone. The V call is TRBV27, the J call TRBJ2-3; the D gene could be TRBD1 or TRBD2 (6 bases each). CDR3 size: 15 residues. Germline V lookup: CDR1 MNHEY, CDR2 SMNVEV (reference sequence). The V gene lost 7 bases and the J gene lost 4 bases, with 18 bases spanning the gap. Here the CDR3 DNA reads TGTGCCAGCACCCGAGGGGGATTAGCGGCAGATACGCAGTATTTT. It codes for CASTRGGLAADTQYF.

This chain links TRBV2 with TRBJ1-2; no reliable D call. The CDR3 extends over 10 amino acids. The germline V and J ends were trimmed by 3 bases and 4 bases, with 0 bases remaining between them. Germline V gives CDR1 SNHLY, CDR2 FYNNEI. CDR3 loop: CASSDYGYTF. The CDR3 nucleotides read TGTGCCAGCAGTGACTATGGCTACACCTTC.

The gene calls are TRBV7-9 and TRBJ2-3; no clear D. CDR1 and CDR2 from the germline V gene are SEHNR and FQNEAQ (reference sequence). Between the trimmed V and J ends, which lost 5 bases and 2 bases, there was a span of 5 bases. The CDR3 runs 12 residues. CDR3 DNA: TGTGCCAGCAGCCTGATCACAGATACGCAGTATTTT. Protein: CASSLITDTQYF. Based on the CDR3 plus reference TRBV7-9 and TRBJ2-3, the full variable domain is DTGVSQNPRHKITKRGQNVTFRCDPISEHNRLYWYRQTLGQGPEFLTYFQNEAQLEKSRLLSDRFSAERPKGSFSTLEIQRTEQGDSAMYLCASSLITDTQYFGPGTRLTVL.

The chain has TRBV18 and TRBJ2-3; D ambiguous. Between the trimmed V and J ends, which lost 1 base and 5 bases, there was a span of 4 bases. The CDR3 runs 12 residues. The germline CDR1 and CDR2 sequences are KGHSH and LQKENI. In DNA form, the CDR3 reads TGTGCCAGCTCACCACGAGTAGATACGCAGTATTTT. This sequence encodes CASSPRVDTQYF.

A remark on this clone: The same CDR3 arises from other DNA sequences in this sample as well. V usage is TRBV20-1 and J usage is TRBJ2-7; perhaps TRBD2 as D (5 bases). The germline CDR1 and CDR2 sequences are DFQATT and SNEGSKA (reference sequence). This CDR3 comprises 13 residues. Between the trimmed V and J ends, which lost 3 bases and 2 bases, there was a span of 11 bases. CDR3 DNA: TGCAGTGCTAGTGGCCCGGGGACCTACGAGCAGTACTTC. The encoded protein is CSASGPGTYEQYF.

The J gene is TRBJ2-1, the V gene TRBV5-1; tentative D call: TRBD1 (6 bases). The CDR3 loop spans 13 amino acids. CDR1 is SGHRS, CDR2 YFSETQ, per germline. V lost 1 base and J 6 bases, leaving 8 bases between the germline ends. The CDR3 bases are TGCGCCAGCAGCTTGTTGGACAGCAATGAGCAGTTCTTC. Translation gives CASSLLDSNEQFF.

Worth noting for this clone: Compared with germline, one end of the junction differs, possibly owing to a read error. The chain links TRBV10-3 to TRBJ2-7, with 8 bases aligning to TRBD2. In germline, CDR1 is ENHRY, CDR2 SYGVKD. This CDR3 has 10 amino acids. The DNA of the CDR3 is TGTGCCATCGATACGGGAGGGCCCTGCTTC. This encodes CAIDTGGPCF.

To note about this clone: The same CDR3 is also encoded by other DNA sequences in this sample. V and J are TRBV11-2 and TRBJ2-5, with D unresolved. V gave up 3 bases and J gave up 2 bases, with 1 base separating them. Germline-derived CDR1 and CDR2 are SGHAT and FQNNGV. The CDR3 has 11 amino acids. The CDR3 DNA sequence: TGTGCCAGCAGCTTTCAAGAGACCCAGTACTTC. Translated, it gives CASSFQETQYF.